The next 14 T cell receptor beta chains were all read from a single sample in a study of regulatory T cells in long-lasting Graves disease. The time point here: persistent/refractory GD, antithyroid drugs over 5 years with positive TRAb. Following extraction of RNA from PBMCs, that RNA was used to make the TCR library. CDR3 regions were amplified by Arm-PCR using iRepertoire HTBI primers to build TCR beta libraries. TCRdb analysed the multiplex PCR reads with MiXCR anew, one entry per CDR3 protein. Found here are a few hundred thousand distinct CDR3 sequences, around 22% of them singletons; the top ten hold 26%. Sequencing used peripheral blood mononuclear cells (PBMCs), obtained when the disease was refractory, from a patient treated with antithyroid drugs. The receptors stem from a female donor with Graves disease.

The chain couples TRBV30 to TRBJ1-5; D not resolved. This CDR3 is built from 13 residues. Germline V CDR1 and CDR2: GTSNPN, SVGIG (reference sequence). Trimming removed 3 bases at V and 0 bases at J, with 6 bases between. The CDR3 DNA is TGTGCCTGGAGCGAGTATAGCAATCAGCCCCAGCATTTT. Translating gives CAWSEYSNQPQHF.

This clonotype was observed at least ten times. The chain combines TRBV7-2 with TRBJ2-3; TRBD2 might be the D (6 bases). CDR1 is SGHTA, CDR2 FQGNSA, per germline. The ends were cut back, 1 base at V and 3 bases at J, with 8 bases in the middle. The CDR3 loop spans 14 amino acids. The CDR3 region is CASSLGSGTDTQYF. The CDR3 DNA reads as TGTGCCAGCAGCTTAGGAAGCGGGACAGATACGCAGTATTTT. Full variable domain (remainder filled in from reference TRBV7-2 and TRBJ2-3): GAGVSQSPSNKVTEKGKDVELRCDPISGHTALYWYRQSLGQGLEFLIYFQGNSAPDKSGLPSDRFSAERTGGSVSTLTIQRTQQEDSAVYLCASSLGSGTDTQYFGPGTRLTVL.

The chain is built from TRBV24-1 and TRBJ1-5, with D unresolved. CDR1 is KGHDR and CDR2 is SFDVKD in the germline V gene. With 3 bases removed from V and 6 bases from J, the gap between germline ends came to 8 bases. There are 13 residues in the CDR3. CDR3: CATSDDQSQPQHF. DNA of the CDR3: TGTGCCACCAGTGATGACCAAAGTCAGCCCCAGCATTTT.

This sequence joins TRBV29-1 and TRBJ1-2; no reliable D call. Germline CDR1 SQVTM, CDR2 ANQGSEA. The CDR3 has 15 amino acids. Trimming shortened V by 3 bases and J by 7 bases, and 21 bases separated the two germline ends. The CDR3 protein is CSVEDGQEVLGGYTF. The CDR3 DNA is TGCAGCGTTGAGGATGGCCAGGAGGTTCTAGGTGGCTACACCTTC. The full variable domain, its missing parts supplied by reference TRBV29-1 and TRBJ1-2, is SAVISQKPSRDICQRGTSLTIQCQVDSQVTMMFWYRQQPGQSLTLIATANQGSEATYESGFVIDKFPISRPNLTFSTLTVSNMSPEDSSIYLCSVEDGQEVLGGYTFGSGTRLTVV.

This chain connects TRBV19 to TRBJ1-5; perhaps TRBD1 as D (5 bases). This CDR3 has 17 amino acids. Trimming shortened V by 4 bases and J by 1 base, and 17 bases separated the two germline ends. Germline CDR1 and CDR2: LNHDA and SQIVND (reference sequence). In DNA form, the CDR3 reads TGTGCCAGTAGTACCGGACATCGGGCAGTAAGCAATCAGCCCCAGCATTTT. It is translated as CASSTGHRAVSNQPQHF.

This chain joins TRBV11-2 and TRBJ2-6; D might be TRBD2 (6 bases). The V end lost 7 bases, the J end lost 2 bases, and 12 bases lay between the germline ends. The germline gives CDR1 SGHAT, CDR2 FQNNGV. The CDR3 has 15 residues. CDR3 loop: CASTDAGTGANVLTF. The CDR3 nucleotides read TGTGCCAGCACCGACGCGGGGACTGGGGCCAACGTCCTGACTTTC.

This clonotype has only a few counts. This chain connects TRBV18 to TRBJ1-1; D is unclear. Germline V gives CDR1 KGHSH, CDR2 LQKENI. Trimming stripped 4 bases from V and 7 bases from J, with 10 bases between. The CDR3 sequence is 12 residues long. The CDR3 region has the DNA TGTGCCAGCTCACTGGACGTTCGTGAAGCTTTCTTT. Amino acids: CASSLDVREAFF. The whole variable domain, remainder taken from reference TRBV18 and TRBJ1-1, is NAGVMQNPRHLVRRRGQEARLRCSPMKGHSHVYWYRQLPEEGLKFMVYLQKENIIDESGMPKERFSAEFPKEGPSILRIQQVVRGDSAAYFCASSLDVREAFFGQGTRLTVV.

A word on this clonotype: A far larger clone is just one base off, so this is likely a read error. J is TRBJ2-2 and V is TRBV2, with D possibly TRBD1 on 5 matching bases. The J call may not be correct, given that the DNA end is closer to TRBJ1-1. Germline CDR1 reads SNHLY; CDR2 reads FYNNEI. The CDR3 length is 13 residues. The CDR3 nucleotides are TGTGTCAGCAGAGGGGAAAGGGCCACTGAAGCTTTCTTT. Amino acids: CVSRGERATEAFF.

The J gene is TRBJ2-7, the V gene TRBV3-1, with 10 bases aligning to TRBD2. The CDR3 extends over 16 amino acids. V trimming: 1 base; J trimming: 3 bases; junction bases outside the gene matches: 6. Germline V lookup: CDR1 LGHDT, CDR2 YNNKEL (reference sequence). CDR3 protein: CASSQGGLAYNYEQYF. The CDR3 coding sequence is TGTGCCAGCAGCCAAGGGGGACTAGCGTATAACTACGAGCAGTACTTC.

For this clonotype: A much larger clone differs by one base, so this may be a read error. This chain uses TRBV5-4 with TRBJ2-7, with 9 bases lining up with TRBD1. V gave up 2 bases and J gave up 2 bases; unmatched junction bases: 2. Germline CDR1 is SGHNT and CDR2 is YYREEE (reference sequence). The CDR3 has 14 residues. The CDR3 DNA reads as TGTGCCAGCAGCTTATGGGACAGGGCCTACGAGCAGTACTTC. It specifies CASSLWDRAYEQYF.

The table lists this clonotype with a few counts. The chain joins TRBV20-1 to TRBJ1-2; D not resolved. Per germline, CDR1 DFQATT and CDR2 SNEGSKA (reference sequence). The ends were cut back, 0 bases at V and 8 bases at J, with 25 bases in the middle. The CDR3 loop spans 17 amino acids. The CDR3 bases are TGCAGTGCTAGAGAGGGAGAGGGCTTTTTCTTCTCCTCCGGCTACACCTTC. Its protein is CSAREGEGFFFSSGYTF.

Only a few counts were recorded for this clonotype. J is TRBJ1-5 and V is TRBV7-2, with TRBD1 identical over 9 bases. This CDR3 spans 16 amino acids. Per the germline V gene, CDR1 is SGHTA and CDR2 is FQGNSA. The ends lost 2 bases at V and 2 bases at J; junction bases unmatched: 4. The CDR3 coding sequence is TGTGCCAGCAGCTTAAGCCGGACAGGGGGCAATCAGCCCCAGCATTTT. This encodes CASSLSRTGGNQPQHF.

This clonotype occurred many times. The CDR3 reads CASRQPGTGRDEQYF. The CDR3 nucleotides are TGTGCCAGCAGGCAACCTGGGACAGGGCGCGACGAGCAGTACTTC. J is TRBJ2-7 and V is TRBV27; 9 nucleotides align to TRBD1. Trimming took 6 bases from V and 5 from J; bases not matched to a gene: 11. Looked up from germline, CDR1 is MNHEY and CDR2 is SMNVEV (reference sequence). This CDR3 comprises 15 residues.

This clonotype occurred a few times. V usage is TRBV19 and J usage is TRBJ1-2, with D tentatively TRBD1 (5 bases). With 3 bases removed from V and 8 bases from J, the gap between germline ends came to 13 bases. Germline V CDR1 and CDR2: LNHDA, SQIVND (reference sequence). This CDR3 region has 13 residues. Written as DNA, the CDR3 is TGTGCCAGTAGTATCCAGGGTACCTACGGCTACACCTTC. Translating it yields CASSIQGTYGYTF.